Given below is one TCR beta chain in context. This entry is derived from a study of cytomegalovirus exposure and HLA in healthy donors. The V and J ends lost 7 bases and 2 bases, in that order; junction bases with no gene match: 5. CDR1 SQVTM and CDR2 ANQGSEA come from the germline V gene. The length of the CDR3 is 13 residues. The PCR ran on 60 Vbeta and 13 Jbeta primers. Per the original data handling: Later analysis identified tens of millions of unique TCR beta chains, some 10 million shared. Some clones are missing from TCRdb's copy, which holds only in-frame ones; the method was immunoSEQ multiplex PCR. Clonal size and the V and J genes are those of that table, whereas D and trimming came from the DNA. The table has over 150,000 clones, about four fifths seen once; the top ten hold 0.098%.

The sample comprised PBMCs. V gene TRBV29-1 combines with J gene TRBJ1-3, with 7 bases matching TRBD1. The source of this sequence is a boy between 2 and 10 years old in good health and CMV-seronegative. Here the CDR3 DNA reads TGCAGCGCCTCCGGGACAGCTGGAAACACCATATATTTT. This gives the protein CSASGTAGNTIYF.